This TCR beta chain was captured by sequencing in a study of blood T cell repertoires in COVID-19. Overall study context: There were acute and convalescent COVID-19 samples, and they came from the United States, Italy and Spain. The analysed material was cDNA or gDNA that came from T cells, B-cell-depleted T cells, or PBMCs.

In the authors' workflow: Estimation of nucleated cell counts was performed using reference gene primer amplification. Profiled with immunoSEQ multiplex PCR; TCRdb holds only in-frame clones, not every one. V and J calls and clone size are copied from that table; D and trimming were computed from the DNA. The repertoire includes 150,000 to 160,000 clones, roughly 80% of them detected once, and about 29% sits in the top ten. Looked up from germline, CDR1 is SNHLY and CDR2 is FYNNEI. Trimming removed 6 bases at V and 2 bases at J, with 14 bases between. The CDR3 sequence is 15 residues long. Sequenced: peripheral blood. The sequence was collected from a woman aged 55-69 years with acute or convalescent COVID-19. J is TRBJ1-5 and V is TRBV2; no definite D call. The CDR3 protein is CASRARLSGNQPQHF. CDR3 DNA sequence: TGTGCCAGCAGAGCCAGATTAAGCGGCAATCAGCCCCAGCATTTT.